A single sample is the source of the 17 T cell receptor beta chains below, sequenced in a study of shared clonotypes between healthy human individuals. The protocol was immunoSEQ multiplex PCR, while the TCRdb copy is restricted to in-frame clones and leaves out a portion. The sample lists more than 1,200,000 clones; 98% were seen once. The specimen sequenced was naive CD4+ T cells sorted from blood. This sample's subset: CD45RA+ positively selected. The source is a man aged 25-45 years in good health.

The CDR3 bases are TGTGCCAGCAGTCGATACACAACAACTCTAGATGCAACTAATGAAAAACTGTTTTTT. Protein: CASSRYTTTLDATNEKLFF. This chain uses TRBV27 with TRBJ1-4; D unresolved. The CDR3 sequence is 19 residues long. Germline loops: CDR1 MNHEY, CDR2 SMNVEV (reference sequence). V was clipped by 5 bases and J by 0 bases, with 22 bases between them. The variable domain in full, completed from reference TRBV27 and TRBJ1-4, reads EAQVTQNPRYLITVTGKKLTVTCSQNMNHEYMSWYRQDPGLGLRQIYYSMNVEVTDKGDVPEGYKVSRKEKRNFPLILESPSPNQTSLYFCASSRYTTTLDATNEKLFFGSGTQLSVL.

In this sample, this clone turned up once. The chain employs TRBV27 and TRBJ2-7; TRBD1 matches at 7 bases. CDR3 size: 16 residues. The V gene's germline CDR1 is MNHEY and CDR2 SMNVEV (reference sequence). V gave up 3 bases and J gave up 3 bases; unmatched junction bases: 11. CDR3 sequence (DNA): TGTGCCAGCAGTTTTTTCCCCCCGGGACAGAACTACGAGCAGTACTTC. Protein: CASSFFPPGQNYEQYF.

The chain carries TRBV28 and TRBJ2-5; a weak D match, TRBD2 (5 bases). The CDR3 is 12 amino acids. The germline V gene encodes CDR1 MDHEN and CDR2 SYDVKM. Trimming cost V 3 bases and J 7 bases, with 9 bases left between them. CDR3 bases: TGTGCCAGCAGTTTTTTCGGACTGACCCAGTACTTC. It is translated as CASSFFGLTQYF. Supplemented by reference TRBV28 and TRBJ2-5, the full variable domain reads DVKVTQSSRYLVKRTGEKVFLECVQDMDHENMFWYRQDPGLGLRLIYFSYDVKMKEKGDIPEGYSVSREKKERFSLILESASTNQTSMYLCASSFFGLTQYFGPGTRLLVL.

The chain couples TRBV27 to TRBJ2-7, with TRBD2 matching over 8 bases. The germline CDR1 and CDR2 sequences are MNHEY and SMNVEV (reference sequence). J lost 3 bases, V lost 4 bases, and 8 bases had no gene match. There are 15 residues in the CDR3. CDR3 sequence (DNA): TGTGCCAGCAGTTCACCGGGGGGGCGCCTCTACGAGCAGTACTTC. Protein sequence: CASSSPGGRLYEQYF.

The chain has TRBV5-1 and TRBJ2-7; D is perhaps TRBD2 (5 bases). V was clipped by 0 bases and J by 1 base, with 14 bases between them. Germline V gene data show CDR1 as SGHRS and CDR2 as YFSETQ. This CDR3 comprises 16 residues. CDR3 sequence (DNA): TGCGCCAGCAGCTTGGCCCTCCAAACGGGATCCTACGAGCAGTACTTC. Translated, it gives CASSLALQTGSYEQYF. The variable domain in full, completed from reference TRBV5-1 and TRBJ2-7, reads KAGVTQTPRYLIKTRGQQVTLSCSPISGHRSVSWYQQTPGQGLQFLFEYFSETQRNKGNFPGRFSGRQFSNSRSEMNVSTLELGDSALYLCASSLALQTGSYEQYFGPGTRLTVT.

The chain has TRBV27 and TRBJ2-1; TRBD1 matches at 7 bases. Trimming took 6 bases from V and 2 from J; bases not matched to a gene: 4. CDR1 is MNHEY and CDR2 is SMNVEV in the germline V gene (reference sequence). The CDR3 consists of 14 residues. CDR3 protein: CASSPRGPYNEQFF. The CDR3 DNA follows: TGTGCCAGCAGCCCTAGGGGGCCCTACAATGAGCAGTTCTTC.

The V and J genes are TRBV2 and TRBJ2-4; weak D call: TRBD2 (5 bases). Germline lookup yields CDR1 SNHLY and CDR2 FYNNEI. This CDR3 has 16 amino acids. Trimming shortened V by 3 bases and J by 3 bases, and 15 bases separated the two germline ends. CDR3 sequence reads: CASSEGIGVDKNIQYF. In DNA form, the CDR3 reads TGTGCCAGCAGTGAGGGTATCGGGGTGGACAAAAACATTCAGTACTTC.

This clone appeared a single time. This sequence joins TRBV7-2 and TRBJ2-4; TRBD1 might be the D (6 bases). Trimming cost V 1 base and J 0 bases, with 10 bases left between them. The CDR3 consists of 16 residues. CDR1 SGHTA and CDR2 FQGNSA come from the germline V gene. The CDR3 here is CASSLEQGLAKNIQYF. For the CDR3, the DNA is TGTGCCAGCAGCTTAGAGCAGGGGCTAGCCAAAAACATTCAGTACTTC.

J is TRBJ1-5 and V is TRBV2, with TRBD1 as a possible D gene (6 bases). Germline CDR1 and CDR2: SNHLY and FYNNEI. The CDR3 is 15 amino acids. Trimming removed 6 bases from V and 6 bases from J, with 18 bases in between. The CDR3 region is CASSPQGRLGQPQHF. CDR3 bases: TGTGCCAGCAGCCCACAGGGCCGATTGGGTCAGCCCCAGCATTTT. The entire variable domain, with the rest obtained from reference TRBV2 and TRBJ1-5, is as follows: EPEVTQTPSHQVTQMGQEVILRCVPISNHLYFYWYRQILGQKVEFLVSFYNNEISEKSEIFDDQFSVERPDGSNFTLKIRSTKLEDSAMYFCASSPQGRLGQPQHFGDGTRLSIL.

With respect to this clone: The identical CDR3 is also encoded by other nucleotide sequences in the sample. J is TRBJ2-7 and V is TRBV6-1; D is uncertain. The germline V gene encodes CDR1 MNHNS and CDR2 SASEGT. Trimming cost V 6 bases and J 4 bases, with 7 bases left between them. This CDR3 is 11 amino acids long. Written as DNA, the CDR3 is TGTGCCAGCAGAGGTGGGTACGAGCAGTACTTC. Translation gives CASRGGYEQYF.

A single count supports this clone. Different DNA sequences within this sample yield the same CDR3. The chain is built from TRBV7-8 and TRBJ2-7; TRBD1 might be the D (5 bases). Per germline, CDR1 SGHVS and CDR2 FQNEAQ. Trimming pared 3 bases from V and 1 base from J, leaving 10 bases between. The CDR3 extends over 14 amino acids. The DNA for the CDR3 is TGTGCCAGCAGCTTTCGCGACAGTTCCTACGAGCAGTACTTC. Encoded protein: CASSFRDSSYEQYF.

The chain employs TRBV11-2 and TRBJ2-1; 7 nucleotides align to TRBD1. Germline-derived CDR1 and CDR2 are SGHAT and FQNNGV. Trimming cost V 6 bases and J 5 bases; bases outside gene matches: 10. CDR3 length: 15 residues. DNA for the CDR3: TGTGCCAGCAGACCGACAGGGTACGTCCACAATGAGCAGTTCTTC. Translated: CASRPTGYVHNEQFF.

The chain recombines TRBV9 with TRBJ2-1; D is undetermined. Germline lookup yields CDR1 SGDLS and CDR2 YYNGEE. V lost 1 base and J 7 bases, leaving 9 bases between the germline ends. This CDR3 has 13 residues. CDR3 sequence reads: CASSVNPLNEQFF. The CDR3 DNA follows: TGTGCCAGCAGCGTAAACCCCTTGAATGAGCAGTTCTTC.

This rearrangement joins TRBV28 to TRBJ2-5; no definite D call. Trimming left V 3 bases short and J 4 bases short, with 15 bases between. Germline CDR1 reads MDHEN; CDR2 reads SYDVKM. CDR3 size: 15 residues. CDR3 sequence (DNA): TGTGCCAGCAGTTTTCTGTTCACCTATCGAGAGACCCAGTACTTC. Its protein is CASSFLFTYRETQYF.

The CDR3 is CASSEAPRADIEQYF. The DNA for the CDR3 is TGTGCCAGCAGTGAAGCACCCAGGGCGGATATCGAGCAGTACTTC. This chain connects TRBV2 to TRBJ2-7, with a tentative D call TRBD1 (5 bases). In germline, CDR1 is SNHLY, CDR2 FYNNEI. With 0 bases removed from V and 6 bases from J, the gap between germline ends came to 15 bases. The CDR3 is 15 residues long.

This clone has a single count. As DNA, the CDR3 is TGTGCCAGCAGCTTATCAGGATCGGGGGGGGACACTGAAGCTTTCTTT. Its translation is CASSLSGSGGDTEAFF. The chain is built from TRBV7-6 and TRBJ1-1; possibly TRBD1 for D (5 bases). The V gene's germline CDR1 is SGHVS and CDR2 FNYEAQ. V lost 2 bases and J 3 bases, leaving 16 bases between the germline ends. CDR3 size: 16 residues.

The chain couples TRBV7-3 to TRBJ1-1; D unclear. The germline CDR1 and CDR2 sequences are SGHTA and FQGTGA. The CDR3 covers 14 residues. Trimming shortened V by 2 bases and J by 1 base, and 8 bases separated the two germline ends. CDR3 coding DNA: TGTGCCAGCAGCTTATGGCACCAGAACACTGAAGCTTTCTTT. Its protein is CASSLWHQNTEAFF.